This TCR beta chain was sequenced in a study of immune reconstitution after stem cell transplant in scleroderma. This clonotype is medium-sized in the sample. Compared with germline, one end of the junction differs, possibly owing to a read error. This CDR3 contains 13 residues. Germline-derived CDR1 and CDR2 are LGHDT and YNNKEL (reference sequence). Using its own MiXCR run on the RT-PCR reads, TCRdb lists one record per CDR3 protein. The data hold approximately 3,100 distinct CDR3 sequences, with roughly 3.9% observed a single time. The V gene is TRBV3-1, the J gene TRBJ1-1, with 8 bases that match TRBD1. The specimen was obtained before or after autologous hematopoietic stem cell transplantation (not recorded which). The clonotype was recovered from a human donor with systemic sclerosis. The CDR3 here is CASSQGQGTEAFF. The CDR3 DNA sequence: TGTGCCAGCAGTCAAGGACAGGGAACTGAAGCTTTCTTT.